The clone carrying this T cell receptor beta chain has only a few counts. The antigen remains undetermined. Assay used: immunoSEQ multiplex PCR; TCRdb lists only in-frame clones, some missing. The table records more than 20,000 clones, around 85% of them present only once. Indicated time point: baseline, week 1 (first vaccination visit). Described treatment: pre-vaccination baseline after standard-of-care therapy. In every donor, the tumor was a new WHO grade 3 or 4 IDH1-mutant, ATRX-lost astrocytoma. This specimen belongs to a study of a mutant IDH1 vaccine in newly diagnosed glioma. Study as a whole: Previous treatment comprised radiotherapy, temozolomide, or both, mostly both. Overall study findings and caveats: Of all patients, roughly 93% showed vaccine-induced immune responses. Pseudoprogression apparently lacked any relation to changes in top peripheral T cell clonotypes.

V was cut by 1 base and J by 1 base, with 13 bases left in between. The CDR3 runs to 15 residues. CDR1 GTSNPN and CDR2 SVGIG come from the germline V gene (reference sequence). The clonotype comes from a man aged 35 to 55 with glioma. The V gene is TRBV30, the J gene TRBJ1-1; perhaps TRBD1 as D (5 bases). This specimen was PBMCs, taken from a glioma patient treated with radiotherapy, temozolomide or both. As DNA, the CDR3 is TGTGCCTGGAGTGAGGGCGGGGCCGGGAACACTGAAGCTTTCTTT. Translated: CAWSEGGAGNTEAFF.